These 23 T cell receptor beta chains originate from one sample sequenced in a study of technical replicates of blood from a handful of donors. The table came from immunoSEQ multiplex PCR; TCRdb's copy has only in-frame clones and leaves some out. The sample has 65,000 to 90,000 clones; roughly 93% are singletons. Sequencing was performed on T cells isolated from PBMCs. These receptors originate from a human donor in good health.

This sequence joins TRBV4-2 and TRBJ2-7, with 7 bases identical to TRBD1. The V and J ends lost 0 bases and 6 bases, in that order; junction bases with no gene match: 14. The CDR3 extends over 17 amino acids. CDR1 and CDR2 (germline): LGHNA, YNFKEQ. CDR3 sequence: CASSQDGSDRVKGEQYF. The CDR3 DNA reads TGTGCCAGCAGCCAAGATGGATCTGACAGGGTAAAGGGCGAGCAGTACTTC.

This chain uses TRBV5-1 with TRBJ2-1; 9 positions match TRBD2. CDR3 size: 17 residues. V lost 5 bases and J lost 0; bases outside the gene matches: 9. Germline CDR1 reads SGHRS; CDR2 reads YFSETQ. DNA of the CDR3: TGCGCCAGCAGAATCGCGGGGGGGTTAAGCTCCTACAATGAGCAGTTCTTC. Translating it yields CASRIAGGLSSYNEQFF.

The chain links TRBV10-1 to TRBJ1-1; D unclear. CDR1 and CDR2 from the germline V gene are WNHNN and SYGVQD (reference sequence). V lost 3 bases, J lost 1 base, and 9 bases lay in between. The CDR3 spans 14 residues. The CDR3 DNA reads as TGCGCCAGCAGTGATGTTGCTACGAACACTGAAGCTTTCTTT. Translating gives CASSDVATNTEAFF.

This clone was counted a few times. V gene TRBV10-3 combines with J gene TRBJ1-5; D gene uncertain. V was clipped by 3 bases and J by 4 bases, with 4 bases between them. The CDR3 has 12 amino acids. Germline CDR1 reads ENHRY; CDR2 reads SYGVKD. The CDR3: CAISDRNQPQHF. CDR3 nucleotide sequence: TGTGCCATCAGTGACAGGAATCAGCCCCAGCATTTT.

The chain combines TRBV27 with TRBJ1-1, with D tentatively TRBD1 (5 bases). Per the germline V gene, CDR1 is MNHEY and CDR2 is SMNVEV (reference sequence). Trimming took off 6 bases at V and 0 bases at J, with 11 bases between the two ends. The CDR3 consists of 14 residues. CDR3 amino acids: CASSPYRLNTEAFF. The DNA of the CDR3 is TGTGCCAGCAGCCCATACAGGCTGAACACTGAAGCTTTCTTT.

The rearrangement links TRBV25-1 to TRBJ1-1; 7 nucleotides align to TRBD1. V dropped 7 bases and J dropped 0; count of bases not matched to a gene: 5. Per the germline V gene, CDR1 is MGHDK and CDR2 is SYGVNS. This CDR3 is 14 amino acids long. The CDR3 DNA follows: TGTGCCAGCACTGGGGACAGAGTGAACACTGAAGCTTTCTTT. As protein: CASTGDRVNTEAFF.

The chain is built from TRBV9 and TRBJ1-1; D not certain. Trimming pared 0 bases from V and 4 bases from J, leaving 7 bases between. This CDR3 is 13 amino acids long. Germline CDR1 SGDLS, CDR2 YYNGEE. The CDR3: CASSVDGFTEAFF. CDR3 coding DNA: TGTGCCAGCAGCGTAGACGGGTTCACTGAAGCTTTCTTT.

The CDR3 sequence: CASSQGTGYGYTF. The CDR3 region has the DNA TGTGCCAGCAGCCAAGGGACAGGCTATGGCTACACCTTC. The chain employs TRBV7-9 and TRBJ1-2; TRBD1 agrees at 8 bases. From germline, CDR1 is SEHNR and CDR2 FQNEAQ (reference sequence). The V gene end was trimmed by 5 bases and the J gene end by 4 bases; junction bases not matched to a gene: 3. CDR3 size: 13 residues.

The chain recombines TRBV5-1 with TRBJ1-1, with unresolved D. The V and J ends lost 2 bases and 2 bases respectively, with 13 bases between them. The CDR3 is made up of 15 amino acids. In germline, CDR1 is SGHRS, CDR2 YFSETQ. CDR3 in DNA: TGCGCCAGCAGCTTTTACGTGGCGGGCAACACTGAAGCTTTCTTT. Its protein product is CASSFYVAGNTEAFF.

This clone has only one observation. The genes are TRBV19 and TRBJ2-7, with TRBD1 matching 7 bases. This CDR3 region has 18 residues. The germline V gene has CDR1 LNHDA and CDR2 SQIVND (reference sequence). Trimming at V came to 6 bases and at J to 1 base, leaving 18 bases not matched to a gene. CDR3 sequence reads: CASSPLQLRDSGSYEQYF. The CDR3 DNA is TGTGCCAGTAGCCCGCTACAGCTCCGGGACAGTGGGTCCTACGAGCAGTACTTC. The full variable domain, its missing parts supplied by reference TRBV19 and TRBJ2-7, is DGGITQSPKYLFRKEGQNVTLSCEQNLNHDAMYWYRQDPGQGLRLIYYSQIVNDFQKGDIAEGYSVSREKKESFPLTVTSAQKNPTAFYLCASSPLQLRDSGSYEQYFGPGTRLTVT.

The J gene is TRBJ2-5, the V gene TRBV2; TRBD2 agrees at 14 bases. V lost 9 bases, J lost 4 bases, and 4 bases stayed unmatched. CDR1 SNHLY and CDR2 FYNNEI come from the germline V gene. This CDR3 is 14 amino acids long. In DNA form, the CDR3 reads TGTGCCAGTGGGACTAGCGGGGGCGGAGAGACCCAGTACTTC. Its translation is CASGTSGGGETQYF.

This chain connects TRBV7-9 to TRBJ1-3; a possible D gene is TRBD1 (5 bases). V gave up 3 bases and J gave up 2 bases, with 14 bases separating them. CDR3 size: 16 residues. Per germline, CDR1 SEHNR and CDR2 FQNEAQ (reference sequence). DNA of the CDR3: TGTGCCAGCAGCTTTCCCAGGGAGGGTACTGGAAACACCATATATTTT. It codes for CASSFPREGTGNTIYF. Drawing the rest from reference TRBV7-9 and TRBJ1-3, the complete variable domain is DTGVSQNPRHKITKRGQNVTFRCDPISEHNRLYWYRQTLGQGPEFLTYFQNEAQLEKSRLLSDRFSAERPKGSFSTLEIQRTEQGDSAMYLCASSFPREGTGNTIYFGEGSWLTVV.

The V gene is TRBV5-1, the J gene TRBJ1-1; 8 bases are shared with TRBD1. Looked up from germline, CDR1 is SGHRS and CDR2 is YFSETQ. V was clipped by 3 bases and J by 5 bases; unmatched bases: 12. This CDR3 comprises 16 residues. The CDR3 region is CASSSFPTGAGTEAFF. DNA of the CDR3: TGCGCCAGCAGCTCCTTCCCGACAGGGGCGGGGACTGAAGCTTTCTTT. The variable domain in full, with the rest retrieved from reference TRBV5-1 and TRBJ1-1, is KAGVTQTPRYLIKTRGQQVTLSCSPISGHRSVSWYQQTPGQGLQFLFEYFSETQRNKGNFPGRFSGRQFSNSRSEMNVSTLELGDSALYLCASSSFPTGAGTEAFFGQGTRLTVV.

The chain is built from TRBV30 and TRBJ1-4; 10 bases line up with TRBD1. V gave up 3 bases and J gave up 8 bases; unmatched junction bases: 12. The CDR3 is 16 residues long. Germline V CDR1 and CDR2: GTSNPN, SVGIG (reference sequence). Here the CDR3 DNA reads TGTGCCTGGAGATCGAGACAGGGGGCGTATCGGGAAAAACTGTTTTTT. Translated: CAWRSRQGAYREKLFF.

The chain employs TRBV10-1 and TRBJ2-5; no reliable D call. The CDR3 has 14 amino acids. V shed 1 base and J shed 8 bases, with 14 bases lying between them. Germline V gene sequence: CDR1 WNHNN, CDR2 SYGVQD (reference sequence). In DNA form, the CDR3 reads TGCGCCAGCAGTGAGTTGGCCGCGGAAGGAACCCAGTACTTC. Protein sequence: CASSELAAEGTQYF.

This clone appeared a single time. The rearrangement links TRBV5-1 to TRBJ2-1, with D maybe TRBD1 (5 bases). CDR1 is SGHRS, CDR2 YFSETQ, per germline. This CDR3 comprises 16 residues. Trimming took off 0 bases at V and 2 bases at J, with 12 bases between the two ends. The CDR3 DNA sequence: TGCGCCAGCAGCTTGGTCAGGGCCTACCCCTACAATGAGCAGTTCTTC. Translated: CASSLVRAYPYNEQFF.

This sequence joins TRBV7-7 and TRBJ1-4; the match to TRBD1 covers 10 bases. V lost 5 bases and J lost 8; bases outside the gene matches: 8. CDR1 is SSHAT and CDR2 is FNYEAQ in the germline V gene (reference sequence). This CDR3 has 15 amino acids. DNA for the CDR3: TGTGCCAGCAGCCCCCAGACAGGGGGCTTAGAAAAACTGTTTTTT. This gives the protein CASSPQTGGLEKLFF.

The chain carries TRBV13 and TRBJ2-1, with TRBD2 identical over 14 bases. The CDR3 sequence is 18 residues long. V lost 9 bases to trimming and J lost 8 bases; unmatched junction nucleotides: 18. CDR1 is PRHDT, CDR2 FYEKMQ, per germline (reference sequence). CDR3 sequence (DNA): TGTGCCAGTAAGCCCCAAAAGACGGGACTAGCGGGAGCCCATGAGCAGTTCTTC. Protein sequence: CASKPQKTGLAGAHEQFF.

This sequence joins TRBV4-1 and TRBJ1-1; D call uncertain. The CDR3 runs 14 residues. Trimming cost V 1 base and J 4 bases, with 10 bases left between them. The V gene's germline CDR1 is MGHRA and CDR2 YSYEKL. The CDR3 nucleotides are TGCGCCAGCAGCCAAGTTCCGGCTAGCACTGAAGCTTTCTTT. Its translation: CASSQVPASTEAFF.

V gene TRBV7-9 combines with J gene TRBJ2-7; 8 bases align to TRBD1. V lost 4 bases and J lost 0; bases outside the gene matches: 11. The CDR3 loop spans 17 amino acids. CDR1 SEHNR and CDR2 FQNEAQ come from the germline V gene (reference sequence). CDR3 region: CASSSFVRQGSSYEQYF. The DNA of the CDR3 is TGTGCCAGCAGCTCCTTTGTACGACAGGGGAGCTCCTACGAGCAGTACTTC.

This chain joins TRBV30 and TRBJ1-2, with D tentatively TRBD1 (6 bases). This CDR3 region has 14 residues. V dropped 8 bases and J dropped 2 bases, with 18 bases sitting between them. Germline assignment: CDR1 GTSNPN and CDR2 SVGIG (reference sequence). The CDR3 loop is CAGAALDRNYGYTF. Written as DNA, the CDR3 is TGTGCCGGAGCCGCCTTGGACAGAAACTATGGCTACACCTTC. Together with reference TRBV30 and TRBJ1-2, the CDR3 gives the full variable domain: SQTIHQWPATLVQPVGSPLSLECTVEGTSNPNLYWYRQAAGRGLQLLFYSVGIGQISSEVPQNLSASRPQDRQFILSSKKLLLSDSGFYLCAGAALDRNYGYTFGSGTRLTVV.

The chain has TRBV5-6 and TRBJ1-5; 9 nucleotides align to TRBD1. This CDR3 spans 15 amino acids. Germline lookup yields CDR1 SGHDT and CDR2 YYEEEE. V shed 4 bases and J 4 bases; nucleotides not matched to a gene: 6. The DNA of the CDR3 is TGTGCCAGCAGCAGGACCGGGACAGGGAATCAGCCCCAGCATTTT. Translated, it gives CASSRTGTGNQPQHF.

This rearrangement joins TRBV27 to TRBJ1-5; D gene ambiguous. The CDR3 totals 12 residues. V dropped 2 bases and J dropped 4 bases, with 3 bases sitting between them. Germline loops: CDR1 MNHEY, CDR2 SMNVEV (reference sequence). CDR3 region: CASSLPNQPQHF. CDR3 bases: TGTGCCAGCAGTTTACCAAATCAGCCCCAGCATTTT.